The clone carrying this TCR beta chain appeared a few times. Its antigen is still unknown. These data belong to a study of CD8 T cells in ankylosing spondylitis. Study results and caveats: Reportedly, matched ankylosing spondylitis synovial fluid was significantly enriched for disease-linked clones. Seven to nine highly homologous variants formed a TCR beta motif that appeared characteristic of ankylosing spondylitis blood.

Germline V CDR1 and CDR2: SGHTA, FQGNSA. Trimming cost V 6 bases and J 1 base, with 16 bases left between them. This CDR3 has 15 amino acids. TCRdb passed the 5' RACE reads through MiXCR, listing each CDR3 protein once. This sample has hundreds of thousands of distinct CDR3 sequences, with 12% found just once. This clonotype was obtained from a male donor with ankylosing spondylitis. Material: blood, either unsorted or a sorted T cell fraction (not recorded which). The chain has TRBV7-2 and TRBJ2-7; the D gene is possibly TRBD2 (6 bases). CDR3 sequence: CASSQAPTRSYEQYF. As DNA, the CDR3 is TGTGCCAGCAGTCAGGCCCCGACTAGGTCCTACGAGCAGTACTTC. Variable domain in full (rest from reference TRBV7-2 and TRBJ2-7): GAGVSQSPSNKVTEKGKDVELRCDPISGHTALYWYRQSLGQGLEFLIYFQGNSAPDKSGLPSDRFSAERTGGSVSTLTIQRTQQEDSAVYLCASSQAPTRSYEQYFGPGTRLTVT.